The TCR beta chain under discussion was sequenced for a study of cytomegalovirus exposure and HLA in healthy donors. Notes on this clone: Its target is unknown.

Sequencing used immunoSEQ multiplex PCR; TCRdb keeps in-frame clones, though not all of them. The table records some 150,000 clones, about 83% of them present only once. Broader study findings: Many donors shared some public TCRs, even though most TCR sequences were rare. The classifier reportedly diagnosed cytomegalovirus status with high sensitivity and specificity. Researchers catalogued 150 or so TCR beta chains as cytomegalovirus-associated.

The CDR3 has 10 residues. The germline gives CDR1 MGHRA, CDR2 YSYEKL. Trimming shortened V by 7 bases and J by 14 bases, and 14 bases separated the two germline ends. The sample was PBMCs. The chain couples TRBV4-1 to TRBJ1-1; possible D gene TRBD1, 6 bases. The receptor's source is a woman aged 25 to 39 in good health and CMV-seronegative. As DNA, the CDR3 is TGCGCCAGCACAGGGGATAAGCAATTCTTT. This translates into CASTGDKQFF.